One sample yielded the 3 T cell receptor beta chains listed below, sequenced in a study of cytomegalovirus exposure and HLA in healthy donors. The PCR employed 60 Vbeta primers together with 13 Jbeta primers. The method was immunoSEQ multiplex PCR; TCRdb's version includes in-frame clones alone and lacks a portion of them. The sample lists some 120,000 clones, approximately 80% seen once, with around 2.5% in the top ten. Sequenced sample: PBMCs. The source of these receptors is a man between 25 and 39 years old in good health and CMV-seronegative.

V usage is TRBV7-2 and J usage is TRBJ2-7, with 8 bases identical to TRBD2. The V and J ends lost 5 bases and 3 bases, in that order; junction bases with no gene match: 6. The CDR3 length is 14 residues. Looked up from germline, CDR1 is SGHTA and CDR2 is FQGNSA. The CDR3 protein is CASSPSGPDYEQYF. Here the CDR3 DNA reads TGTGCCAGCAGCCCTAGCGGGCCCGACTACGAGCAGTACTTC.

J is TRBJ2-1 and V is TRBV5-1, with a tentative D call TRBD2 (6 bases). The CDR3 covers 13 residues. Trimming shortened V by 3 bases and J by 7 bases, and 11 bases separated the two germline ends. Germline CDR1 is SGHRS and CDR2 is YFSETQ. The CDR3 here is CASSYLGGNEQFF. Here the CDR3 DNA reads TGCGCCAGCAGCTATCTAGGAGGGAATGAGCAGTTCTTC.

J is TRBJ2-1 and V is TRBV18; tentatively, D is TRBD1 (5 bases). Germline V lookup: CDR1 KGHSH, CDR2 LQKENI. Deletions cut 3 bases from V and 7 bases from J, with 7 bases between. This CDR3 is 12 amino acids long. The DNA of the CDR3 is TGTGCCAGCTCACCCCAGGGTAATGAGCAGTTCTTC. It codes for CASSPQGNEQFF. Looking up the rest from reference TRBV18 and TRBJ2-1 gives the full variable domain: NAGVMQNPRHLVRRRGQEARLRCSPMKGHSHVYWYRQLPEEGLKFMVYLQKENIIDESGMPKERFSAEFPKEGPSILRIQQVVRGDSAAYFCASSPQGNEQFFGPGTRLTVL.